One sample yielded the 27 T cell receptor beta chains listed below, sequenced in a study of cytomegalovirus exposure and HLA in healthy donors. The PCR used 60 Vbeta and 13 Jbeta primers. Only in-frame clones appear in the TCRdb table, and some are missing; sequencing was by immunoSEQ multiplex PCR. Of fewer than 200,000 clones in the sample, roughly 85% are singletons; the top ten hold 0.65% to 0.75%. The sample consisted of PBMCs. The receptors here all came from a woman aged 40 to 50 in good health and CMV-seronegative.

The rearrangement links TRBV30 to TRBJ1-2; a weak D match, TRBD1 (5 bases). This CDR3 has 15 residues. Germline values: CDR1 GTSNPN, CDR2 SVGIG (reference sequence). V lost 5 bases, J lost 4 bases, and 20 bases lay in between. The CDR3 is CAWEGGAAGSYGYTF. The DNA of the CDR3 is TGTGCCTGGGAAGGTGGGGCAGCGGGGAGCTATGGCTACACCTTC.

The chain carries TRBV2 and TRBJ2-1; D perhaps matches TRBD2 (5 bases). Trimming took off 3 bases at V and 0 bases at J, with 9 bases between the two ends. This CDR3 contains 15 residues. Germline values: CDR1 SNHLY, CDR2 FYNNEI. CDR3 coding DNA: TGTGCCAGCAGTGATAGAGGGAGCTCCTACAATGAGCAGTTCTTC. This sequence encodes CASSDRGSSYNEQFF.

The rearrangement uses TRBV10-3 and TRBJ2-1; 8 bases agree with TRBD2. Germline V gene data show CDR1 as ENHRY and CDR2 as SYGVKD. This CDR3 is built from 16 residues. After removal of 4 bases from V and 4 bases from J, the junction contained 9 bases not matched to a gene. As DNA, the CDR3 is TGTGCCATCAGTGGGTCGGGCGGGAGGTCATACAATGAGCAGTTCTTC. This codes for CAISGSGGRSYNEQFF.

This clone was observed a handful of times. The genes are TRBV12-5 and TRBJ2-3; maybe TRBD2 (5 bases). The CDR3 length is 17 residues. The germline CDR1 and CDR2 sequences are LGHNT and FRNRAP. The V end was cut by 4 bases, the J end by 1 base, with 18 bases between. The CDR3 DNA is TGTGCTAGTGGTTCGGGAAGGGTATCAAAGGGCACAGATACGCAGTATTTT. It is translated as CASGSGRVSKGTDTQYF.

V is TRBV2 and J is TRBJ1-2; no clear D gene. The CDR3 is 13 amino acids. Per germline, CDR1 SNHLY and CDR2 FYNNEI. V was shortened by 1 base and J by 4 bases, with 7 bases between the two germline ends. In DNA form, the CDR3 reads TGTGCCAGCAGTGAAGATAGGAGCTATGGCTACACCTTC. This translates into CASSEDRSYGYTF.

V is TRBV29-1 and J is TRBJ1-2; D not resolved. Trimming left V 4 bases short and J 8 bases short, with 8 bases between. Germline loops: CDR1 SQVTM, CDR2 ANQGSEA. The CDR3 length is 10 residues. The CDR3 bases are TGCAGCGTTGGACCGGGGGGCTACACCTTC. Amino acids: CSVGPGGYTF.

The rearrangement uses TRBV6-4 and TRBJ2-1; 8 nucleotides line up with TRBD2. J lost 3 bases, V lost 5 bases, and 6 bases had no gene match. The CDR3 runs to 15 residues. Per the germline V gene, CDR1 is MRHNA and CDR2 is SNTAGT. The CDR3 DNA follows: TGTGCCAGCAGTATGACTAGCGAGATCTACAATGAGCAGTTCTTC. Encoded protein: CASSMTSEIYNEQFF.

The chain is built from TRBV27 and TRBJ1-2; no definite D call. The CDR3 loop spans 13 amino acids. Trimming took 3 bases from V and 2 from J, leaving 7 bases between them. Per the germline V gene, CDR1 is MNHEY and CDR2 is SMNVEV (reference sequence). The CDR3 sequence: CASSFGENYGYTF. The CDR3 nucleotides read TGTGCCAGCAGTTTCGGGGAGAACTATGGCTACACCTTC.

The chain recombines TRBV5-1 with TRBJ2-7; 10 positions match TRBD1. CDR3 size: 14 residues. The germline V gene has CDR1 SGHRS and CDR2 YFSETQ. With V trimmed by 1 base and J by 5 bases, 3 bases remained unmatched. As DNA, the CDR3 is TGCGCCAGCAGCTTGCGACAGGGGGCGGACGAGCAGTACTTC. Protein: CASSLRQGADEQYF.

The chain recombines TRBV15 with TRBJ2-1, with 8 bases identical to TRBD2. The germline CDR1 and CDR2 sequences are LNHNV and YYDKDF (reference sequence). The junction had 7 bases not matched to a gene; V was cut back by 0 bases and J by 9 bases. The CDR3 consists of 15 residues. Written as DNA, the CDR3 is TGTGCCACCAGCAGAGATCGGCTAGCGGGTTCTGAGCAGTTCTTC. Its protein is CATSRDRLAGSEQFF.

The DNA of the CDR3 is TGTGCCAGTAGTGCACTACTTTACAGGGGGCGAGAAGGTCAGCCCCAGCATTTT. Translated: CASSALLYRGREGQPQHF. The chain has TRBV19 and TRBJ1-5; 9 bases are a match to TRBD1. CDR1 is LNHDA and CDR2 is SQIVND in the germline V gene (reference sequence). V dropped 5 bases and J dropped 6; count of bases not matched to a gene: 17. The CDR3 is 18 residues long.

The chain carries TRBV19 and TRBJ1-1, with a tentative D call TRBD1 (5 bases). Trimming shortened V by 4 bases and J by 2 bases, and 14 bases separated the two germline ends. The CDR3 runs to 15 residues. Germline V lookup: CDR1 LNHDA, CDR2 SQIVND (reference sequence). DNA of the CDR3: TGTGCCAGTAGTACCACAGGTTACATAAACACTGAAGCTTTCTTT. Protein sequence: CASSTTGYINTEAFF.

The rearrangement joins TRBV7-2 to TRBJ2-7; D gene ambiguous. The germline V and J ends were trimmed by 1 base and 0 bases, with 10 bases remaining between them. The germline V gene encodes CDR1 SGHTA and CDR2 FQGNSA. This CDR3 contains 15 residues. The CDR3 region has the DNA TGTGCCAGCAGCTTAGATTCAGTCAGCTCCTACGAGCAGTACTTC. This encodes CASSLDSVSSYEQYF.

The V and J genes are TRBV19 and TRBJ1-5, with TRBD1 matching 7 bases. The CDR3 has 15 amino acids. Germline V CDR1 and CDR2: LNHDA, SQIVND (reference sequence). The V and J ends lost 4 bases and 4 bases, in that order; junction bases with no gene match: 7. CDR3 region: CASSTIRDSNQPQHF. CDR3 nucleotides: TGTGCCAGTAGTACTATCCGGGACAGTAATCAGCCCCAGCATTTT.

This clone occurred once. CDR3 in DNA: TGTGCCAGCACCATTAGCGGGAGGAGGCACACCGGGGAGCTGTTTTTT. Protein: CASTISGRRHTGELFF. The chain combines TRBV5-6 with TRBJ2-2; the match to TRBD2 covers 10 bases. From germline, CDR1 is SGHDT and CDR2 YYEEEE. The CDR3 sequence is 16 residues long. Trimming cost V 6 bases and J 3 bases; bases outside gene matches: 8.

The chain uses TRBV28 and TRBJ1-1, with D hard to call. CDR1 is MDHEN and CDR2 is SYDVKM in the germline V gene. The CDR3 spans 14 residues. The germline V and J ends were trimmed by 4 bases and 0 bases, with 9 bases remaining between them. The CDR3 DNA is TGTGCCAGCAGTTCCCCCTCTATGAACACTGAAGCTTTCTTT. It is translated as CASSSPSMNTEAFF.

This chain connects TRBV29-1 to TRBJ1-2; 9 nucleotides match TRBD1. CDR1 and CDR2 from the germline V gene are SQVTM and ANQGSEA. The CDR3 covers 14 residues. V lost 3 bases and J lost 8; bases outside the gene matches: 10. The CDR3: CSVERQGVVGGYTF. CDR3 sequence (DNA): TGCAGCGTTGAGCGACAGGGGGTGGTCGGCGGCTACACCTTC.

CDR3 sequence (DNA): TGCAGCATTGCTAGCGGAAGGGGGCAGTTCTTC. This translates into CSIASGRGQFF. The V gene is TRBV29-1, the J gene TRBJ2-1, with 7 bases matching TRBD2. The V gene's germline CDR1 is SQVTM and CDR2 ANQGSEA. This CDR3 spans 11 amino acids. The V and J ends lost 8 bases and 12 bases, in that order; junction bases with no gene match: 10.

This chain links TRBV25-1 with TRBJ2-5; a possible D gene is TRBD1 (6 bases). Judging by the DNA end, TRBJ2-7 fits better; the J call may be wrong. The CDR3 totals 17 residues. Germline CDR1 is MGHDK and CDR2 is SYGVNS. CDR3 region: CASSELRFPDSSYEQYF. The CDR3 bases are TGTGCCAGCAGTGAATTAAGGTTCCCGGACAGCTCCTACGAGCAGTACTTC.

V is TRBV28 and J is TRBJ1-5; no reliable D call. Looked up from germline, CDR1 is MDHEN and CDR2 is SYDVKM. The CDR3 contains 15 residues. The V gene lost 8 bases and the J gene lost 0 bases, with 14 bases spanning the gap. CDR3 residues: CASWRESGSNQPQHF. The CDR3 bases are TGTGCCAGCTGGCGGGAATCCGGTAGCAATCAGCCCCAGCATTTT.

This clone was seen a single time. The CDR3 here is CASSYDRGENGYTF. The CDR3 DNA is TGCGCCAGCAGCTACGACCGGGGGGAGAATGGCTACACCTTC. The chain is built from TRBV5-1 and TRBJ1-2; TRBD1 is a possible D gene (5 bases). Germline CDR1 reads SGHRS; CDR2 reads YFSETQ. There are 14 residues in the CDR3. The V end was cut by 3 bases, the J end by 6 bases, with 15 bases between.

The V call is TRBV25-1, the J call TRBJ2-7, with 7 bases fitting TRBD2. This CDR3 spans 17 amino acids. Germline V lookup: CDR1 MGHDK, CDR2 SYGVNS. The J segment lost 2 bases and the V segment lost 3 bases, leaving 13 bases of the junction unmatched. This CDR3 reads CASSEAPPSGRAYEQYF. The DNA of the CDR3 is TGTGCCAGCAGTGAGGCCCCACCTAGCGGTAGGGCCTACGAGCAGTACTTC.

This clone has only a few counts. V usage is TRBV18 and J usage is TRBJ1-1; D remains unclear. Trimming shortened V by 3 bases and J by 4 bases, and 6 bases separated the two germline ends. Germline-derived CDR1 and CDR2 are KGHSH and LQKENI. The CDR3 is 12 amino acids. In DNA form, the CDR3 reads TGTGCCAGCTCACCGAGGGTCACTGAAGCTTTCTTT. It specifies CASSPRVTEAFF.

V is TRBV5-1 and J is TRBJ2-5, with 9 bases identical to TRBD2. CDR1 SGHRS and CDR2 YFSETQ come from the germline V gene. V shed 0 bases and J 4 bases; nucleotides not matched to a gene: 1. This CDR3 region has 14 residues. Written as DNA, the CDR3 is TGCGCCAGCAGCTTGGAACTAGCGGGAGAGACCCAGTACTTC. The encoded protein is CASSLELAGETQYF.

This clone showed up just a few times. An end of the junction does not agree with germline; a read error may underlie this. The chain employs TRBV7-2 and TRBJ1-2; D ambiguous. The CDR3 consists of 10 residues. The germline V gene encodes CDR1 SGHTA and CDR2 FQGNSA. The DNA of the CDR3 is TGTGCCAGCAGCTCGGGTGGCCACACCTTC. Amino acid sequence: CASSSGGHTF. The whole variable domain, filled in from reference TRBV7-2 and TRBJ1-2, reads GAGVSQSPSNKVTEKGKDVELRCDPISGHTALYWYRQSLGQGLEFLIYFQGNSAPDKSGLPSDRFSAERTGGSVSTLTIQRTQQEDSAVYLCASSSGGHTFGSGTRLTVV.

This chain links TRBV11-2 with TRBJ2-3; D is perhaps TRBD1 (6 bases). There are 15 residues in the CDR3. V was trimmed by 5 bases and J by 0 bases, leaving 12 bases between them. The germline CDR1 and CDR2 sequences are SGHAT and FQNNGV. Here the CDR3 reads CASSPGTLSTDTQYF. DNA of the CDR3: TGTGCCAGCAGCCCCGGGACACTGAGCACAGATACGCAGTATTTT.

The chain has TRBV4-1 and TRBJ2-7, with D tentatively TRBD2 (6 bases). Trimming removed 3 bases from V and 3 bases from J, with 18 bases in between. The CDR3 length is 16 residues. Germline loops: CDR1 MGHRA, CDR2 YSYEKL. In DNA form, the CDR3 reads TGCGCCAGCAGCCATCTGGGAAGCGGGTTATTCTACGAGCAGTACTTC. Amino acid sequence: CASSHLGSGLFYEQYF.